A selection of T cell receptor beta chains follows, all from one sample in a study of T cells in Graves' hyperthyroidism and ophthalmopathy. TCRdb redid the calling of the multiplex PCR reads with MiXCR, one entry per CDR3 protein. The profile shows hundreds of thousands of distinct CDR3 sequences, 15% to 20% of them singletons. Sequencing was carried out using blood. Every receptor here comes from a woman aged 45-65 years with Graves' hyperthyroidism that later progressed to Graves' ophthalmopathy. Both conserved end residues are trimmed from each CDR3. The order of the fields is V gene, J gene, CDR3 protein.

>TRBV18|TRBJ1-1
ASSGDSNMNTEAF
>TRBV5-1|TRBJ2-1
ASSSSSLSGNEQF
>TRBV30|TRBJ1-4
AWSQEGEKLF
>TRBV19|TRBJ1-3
ASRIQVGSGNTIY
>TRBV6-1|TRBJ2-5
ASTRTSGPQETQY
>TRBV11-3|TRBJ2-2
ASTDVGATGELF
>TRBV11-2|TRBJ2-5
ASSFRLAGALETQY
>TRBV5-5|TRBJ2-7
TNYYEQY
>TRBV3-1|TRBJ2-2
ASSLLGTSGGAGGELF
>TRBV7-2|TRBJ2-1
ASSLAPAGGMQEQF
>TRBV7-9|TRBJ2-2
ASSIANAGELF
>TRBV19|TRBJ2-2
ASSIQGTGRAGELF
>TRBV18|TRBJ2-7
ASSPDQGFYEQY
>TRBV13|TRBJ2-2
ASSLHGANGELF
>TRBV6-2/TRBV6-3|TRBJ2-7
ASSYFAGTAYEQY
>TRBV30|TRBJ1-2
ACTRILYGYT
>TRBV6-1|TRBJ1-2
ASSSVGGPYGYT
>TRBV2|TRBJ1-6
ASSGMGDRTSPLH
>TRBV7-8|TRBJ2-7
ASSSAASRGAYEQY
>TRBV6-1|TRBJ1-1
ASRVTEAF
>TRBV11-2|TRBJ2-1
ASSVNSGGAENEQF
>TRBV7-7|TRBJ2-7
ANSLDSGYEQY
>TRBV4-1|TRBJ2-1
ASSQGGVLGRLMVNEQF
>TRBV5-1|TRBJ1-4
ASSLVQGSGEKLF
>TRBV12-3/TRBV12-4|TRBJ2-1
ASSFGGATYNEQF
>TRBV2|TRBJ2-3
ASSVDHPASGADTQY
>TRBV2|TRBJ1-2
ASSDRVYGYT
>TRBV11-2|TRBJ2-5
ASSPTERETQY
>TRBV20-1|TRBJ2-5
SASYLAGADYQETQY
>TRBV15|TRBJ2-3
ATSKASGGWDTQY
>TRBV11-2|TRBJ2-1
ASSPPLYNEQF
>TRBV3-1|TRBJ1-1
ASRKDRGYTEAF
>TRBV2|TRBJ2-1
ASSEYGNSYNEQF
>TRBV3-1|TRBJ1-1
ASSQDFANTEAF
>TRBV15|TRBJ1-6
ATARETYNSPLH
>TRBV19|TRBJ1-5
ARSIRQGYNQPQH
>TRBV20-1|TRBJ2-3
SAGSERGSDTQY
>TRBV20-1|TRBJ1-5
SARGTGKYSNQPQH
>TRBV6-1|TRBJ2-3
ASSDRDRGLTDTQY
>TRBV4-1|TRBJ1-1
ASSQGRGTEAF
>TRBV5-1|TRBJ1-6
ASRGRDTDSPLH
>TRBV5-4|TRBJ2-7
ASSPTRGGSYEQY
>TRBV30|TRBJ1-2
AWSVLHNYGYT
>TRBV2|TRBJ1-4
ASNEWSATNEKLF
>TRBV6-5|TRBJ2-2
ASSYSGPSTGELF
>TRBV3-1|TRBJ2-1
ASSQDGGLSEQF
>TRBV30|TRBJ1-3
AWSGTDINTIY
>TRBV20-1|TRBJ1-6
SAQHRGHSPLH
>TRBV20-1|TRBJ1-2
SARQPGQLNYGYT
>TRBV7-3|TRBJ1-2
ASSPSGGANYGYT
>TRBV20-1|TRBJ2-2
SAGGQGNTGELF
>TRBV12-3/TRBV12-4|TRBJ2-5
ASSRTSGEGTQY
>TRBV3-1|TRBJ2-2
ASSQVARAAGELF
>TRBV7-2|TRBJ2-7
ASSPRTKTYEQY